In this sample, the clone carrying this T cell receptor (beta chain) is medium-sized. MiXCR was run by TCRdb on the 5' RACE reads, yielding one entry per CDR3 protein. The sample contains tens of thousands of distinct CDR3 sequences, 26% of which appear only once. Naive CD4+ T cells were purified with Tregs depleted by CD25. The sequenced sample consisted of naive CD4+ T cells sorted from a lymph node. Subset in this sample: naive CD4+ T cells, CD4+CD45RA+CD25-. The receptor comes from a female donor with breast cancer.

DNA for the CDR3: TGCGCCAGCAGCTTGGAACGGAGATCCTACGAGCAGTACTTC. Its protein is CASSLERRSYEQYF. This chain joins TRBV5-1 and TRBJ2-7; D unresolved. Germline CDR1 and CDR2: SGHRS and YFSETQ. The CDR3 runs 14 residues. V lost 0 bases to trimming and J lost 1 base, with 8 bases between them.